Listed below are T cell receptor beta chains from one sample, sequenced in a study of T cell changes during pregnancy in multiple sclerosis. Only in-frame clones appear in the TCRdb table, and some are missing; sequencing was by immunoSEQ multiplex PCR. This table holds around 70,000 clones, 92% found once. Sequenced here: peripheral blood, sampled in the second trimester of pregnancy. The receptors were sampled from a female donor with multiple sclerosis, enrolled in a pregnancy study. The CDR3 runs from the conserved cysteine through the conserved F or W. The D gene is left open where the match is weak. A clone size is listed for some rows: how often the clone was seen (once, few, many), or a class if it is expanded.

d_call: TRBD1
clone_size: .
j_call: TRBJ1-4
v_call: TRBV5-5
cdr3_aa: CASSTERDRGPANEKLFF
cdr3_nt: TGTGCCAGCAGCACAGAACGGGACAGGGGGCCTGCTAATGAAAAACTGTTTTTT

d_call: TRBD2
clone_size: .
j_call: TRBJ2-1
v_call: TRBV5-6
cdr3_aa: CASSYGLAGQLPPYNEQFF
cdr3_nt: TGTGCCAGCAGCTATGGACTAGCGGGACAGCTTCCTCCCTACAATGAGCAGTTCTTC

d_call: .
clone_size: once
j_call: TRBJ2-7
v_call: TRBV11-2
cdr3_aa: CASSLTSGLPTYEQYF
cdr3_nt: TGTGCCAGCAGCTTAACATCGGGGTTACCTACCTACGAGCAGTACTTC

d_call: .
clone_size: .
j_call: TRBJ1-2
v_call: TRBV7-9
cdr3_aa: CASSLVASGSGYTF
cdr3_nt: TGTGCCAGCAGCTTAGTGGCCTCCGGTAGCGGCTACACCTTC

d_call: TRBD1
clone_size: once
j_call: TRBJ1-2
v_call: TRBV4-3
cdr3_aa: CASSQVRQGVRGYTF
cdr3_nt: TGCGCCAGCAGCCAAGTGAGACAGGGAGTTCGAGGCTACACCTTC

d_call: TRBD2
clone_size: .
j_call: TRBJ2-1
v_call: TRBV6-1
cdr3_aa: CASSGGLAGGDEQFF
cdr3_nt: TGTGCCAGCAGTGGGGGACTAGCGGGAGGGGATGAGCAGTTCTTC

d_call: .
clone_size: .
j_call: TRBJ2-7
v_call: TRBV4-2
cdr3_aa: CASSPSMMWRNEQYF
cdr3_nt: TGTGCCAGCAGCCCGTCAATGATGTGGAGGAACGAGCAGTACTTC

d_call: TRBD1
clone_size: .
j_call: TRBJ2-7
v_call: TRBV2
cdr3_aa: CASSTRTGASDEQYF
cdr3_nt: TGTGCCAGCAGCACACGGACAGGGGCGTCGGACGAGCAGTACTTC

d_call: .
clone_size: .
j_call: TRBJ2-1
v_call: TRBV21-1
cdr3_aa: CASSGTSSGGNYNEQFF
cdr3_nt: TGTGCCAGCAGCGGAACTTCTAGCGGGGGCAACTACAATGAGCAGTTCTTC

d_call: TRBD2
clone_size: .
j_call: TRBJ2-1
v_call: TRBV10-2
cdr3_aa: CASRSGREYNEQFF
cdr3_nt: TGCGCCAGCCGTAGCGGGAGGGAATACAATGAGCAGTTCTTC

d_call: TRBD1
clone_size: .
j_call: TRBJ2-5
v_call: TRBV28
cdr3_aa: CASRHETGGPGETQYF
cdr3_nt: TGTGCCAGCAGGCATGAGACAGGGGGCCCTGGAGAGACCCAGTACTTC

d_call: .
clone_size: .
j_call: TRBJ2-7
v_call: TRBV27
cdr3_aa: CASSLSGYEQYF
cdr3_nt: TGTGCCAGCAGTTTATCCGGTTACGAGCAGTACTTC

d_call: TRBD1
clone_size: once
j_call: TRBJ2-5
v_call: TRBV2
cdr3_aa: CASSETGGSETQYF
cdr3_nt: TGTGCCAGCAGTGAAACAGGGGGGTCAGAGACCCAGTACTTC

d_call: TRBD1
clone_size: .
j_call: TRBJ2-4
v_call: TRBV18
cdr3_aa: CASSPFQGAVGLAKNIQYF
cdr3_nt: TGTGCCAGCTCACCATTCCAGGGGGCGGTGGGCCTAGCCAAAAACATTCAGTACTTC

d_call: TRBD2
clone_size: .
j_call: TRBJ2-3
v_call: TRBV11-3
cdr3_aa: CASSPRGGGAPDTQYF
cdr3_nt: TGTGCCAGCAGCCCGCGGGGCGGGGGGGCCCCGGATACGCAGTATTTT

d_call: TRBD1
clone_size: .
j_call: TRBJ2-7
v_call: TRBV27
cdr3_aa: CASSTRTGGRYEQYF
cdr3_nt: TGTGCCAGCAGTACGCGGACAGGGGGTCGGTACGAGCAGTACTTC

d_call: .
clone_size: .
j_call: TRBJ1-6
v_call: TRBV6-5
cdr3_aa: CASSLDSANNSPLHF
cdr3_nt: TGTGCCAGCAGTTTGGACAGCGCGAATAATTCACCCCTCCACTTT

d_call: TRBD2
clone_size: .
j_call: TRBJ2-1
v_call: TRBV10-1
cdr3_aa: CASSDHGTSGKSYNEQFF
cdr3_nt: TGCGCCAGCAGTGACCATGGGACTAGCGGGAAGTCCTACAATGAGCAGTTCTTC

d_call: .
clone_size: .
j_call: TRBJ1-3
v_call: TRBV19
cdr3_aa: CASSPQGTAGPGNTIYF
cdr3_nt: TGTGCCAGTAGTCCCCAGGGGACGGCTGGGCCTGGAAACACCATATATTTT

d_call: TRBD1
clone_size: once
j_call: TRBJ1-1
v_call: TRBV6-6
cdr3_aa: CASSEAGGDTEAFF
cdr3_nt: TGTGCCAGCAGTGAGGCAGGGGGCGACACTGAAGCTTTCTTT

d_call: .
clone_size: .
j_call: TRBJ1-4
v_call: TRBV7-2
cdr3_aa: CASSLAQGGEKLFF
cdr3_nt: TGTGCCAGCAGCTTAGCCCAGGGTGGTGAAAAACTGTTTTTT

d_call: TRBD2
clone_size: .
j_call: TRBJ2-3
v_call: TRBV7-2
cdr3_aa: CASRGGLAGVASTDTQYF
cdr3_nt: TGTGCCAGCAGAGGGGGGCTAGCGGGGGTGGCTAGCACAGATACGCAGTATTTT

d_call: .
clone_size: .
j_call: TRBJ2-1
v_call: TRBV27
cdr3_aa: CASSLGSYNEQFF
cdr3_nt: TGTGCCAGCAGCCTCGGGTCCTACAATGAGCAGTTCTTC

d_call: .
clone_size: .
j_call: TRBJ2-1
v_call: TRBV12-1
cdr3_aa: CASSSGTSGFYEQFF
cdr3_nt: TGTGCCAGCAGTTCCGGGACTAGCGGGTTTTATGAGCAGTTCTTC

d_call: .
clone_size: .
j_call: TRBJ1-1
v_call: TRBV6-5
cdr3_aa: CASSQGGTEAFF
cdr3_nt: TGTGCCAGCAGCCAGGGCGGCACTGAAGCTTTCTTT

d_call: TRBD2
clone_size: .
j_call: TRBJ2-7
v_call: TRBV4-1
cdr3_aa: CASSQERGTSGRVEQYF
cdr3_nt: TGCGCCAGCAGCCAAGAGAGGGGAACTAGCGGGAGGGTCGAGCAGTACTTC

d_call: TRBD1
clone_size: few
j_call: TRBJ1-1
v_call: TRBV9
cdr3_aa: CASTPFQGANTEAFF
cdr3_nt: TGTGCCAGCACCCCATTCCAGGGGGCGAACACTGAAGCTTTCTTT

d_call: TRBD2
clone_size: once
j_call: TRBJ2-7
v_call: TRBV9
cdr3_aa: CASSAGDTSGRPYEQYF
cdr3_nt: TGTGCCAGCAGCGCAGGTGACACTAGCGGGAGACCCTACGAGCAGTACTTC

d_call: .
clone_size: .
j_call: TRBJ2-3
v_call: TRBV9
cdr3_aa: CASSVTGASTDTQYF
cdr3_nt: TGTGCCAGCAGCGTAACGGGAGCTAGCACAGATACGCAGTATTTT

d_call: .
clone_size: .
j_call: TRBJ2-7
v_call: TRBV21-1
cdr3_aa: CASRDRYNYEQYF
cdr3_nt: TGTGCCAGCAGGGACAGATACAACTACGAGCAGTACTTC

d_call: TRBD1
clone_size: .
j_call: TRBJ1-6
v_call: TRBV28
cdr3_aa: CASSFPQGAVNSPLHF
cdr3_nt: TGTGCCAGCAGTTTCCCCCAGGGGGCGGTGAATTCACCCCTCCACTTT

d_call: TRBD1
clone_size: .
j_call: TRBJ2-7
v_call: TRBV9
cdr3_aa: CASSVGRTGKSYEQYF
cdr3_nt: TGTGCCAGCAGCGTAGGTCGGACAGGTAAATCCTACGAGCAGTACTTC

d_call: .
clone_size: .
j_call: TRBJ1-5
v_call: TRBV27
cdr3_aa: CASRSVSNQPQHF
cdr3_nt: TGTGCCAGCAGGTCGGTCAGCAATCAGCCCCAGCATTTT

d_call: TRBD1
clone_size: .
j_call: TRBJ2-7
v_call: TRBV27
cdr3_aa: CASSPGQGRQYF
cdr3_nt: TGTGCCAGCAGCCCAGGACAGGGCCGGCAGTACTTC

d_call: TRBD1
clone_size: .
j_call: TRBJ1-1
v_call: TRBV5-5
cdr3_aa: CASSLVGRGTTEAFF
cdr3_nt: TGTGCCAGCAGCTTGGTGGGCAGGGGGACCACTGAAGCTTTCTTT